These 14 T cell receptor beta chains were sequenced from one sample in a study of T cells in tuberculosis. Method: immunoSEQ multiplex PCR; TCRdb's copy keeps in-frame clones and lacks some. The sample lists around 33,000 clones, 80% to 95% occurring once. Documented time point: new active TB diagnosis, blood taken before or within 7 days of starting treatment. The sequencing here drew on PBMCs, taken at tuberculosis diagnosis. The receptors stem from an adult with tuberculosis.

V usage is TRBV5-6 and J usage is TRBJ2-1; TRBD1 is a possible D gene (7 bases). Germline CDR1 is SGHDT and CDR2 is YYEEEE. V was trimmed by 0 bases and J by 5 bases, leaving 24 bases between them. The CDR3 is 19 amino acids. CDR3 in amino acids: CASSLVDRVRDSPDNEQFF. CDR3 coding DNA: TGTGCCAGCAGCTTGGTCGACAGGGTCCGGGACTCGCCTGACAATGAGCAGTTCTTC.

The V call is TRBV2, the J call TRBJ1-1; a weak D match, TRBD1 (6 bases). Trimming shortened V by 8 bases and J by 2 bases, and 18 bases separated the two germline ends. CDR1 is SNHLY and CDR2 is FYNNEI in the germline V gene. This CDR3 has 15 residues. The CDR3 bases are TGTGCCAGCCAAGCGGGGGCGCAATCCAACACTGAAGCTTTCTTT. Protein product: CASQAGAQSNTEAFF.

V gene TRBV2 combines with J gene TRBJ2-3, with D perhaps matching TRBD2 (6 bases). The CDR3 runs 15 residues. CDR1 and CDR2 (germline): SNHLY, FYNNEI. V was pared by 2 bases and J by 1 base, with 10 bases between. The CDR3 sequence: CASSERDWGTDTQYF. Here the CDR3 DNA reads TGTGCCAGCAGTGAAAGGGACTGGGGCACAGATACGCAGTATTTT.

The chain employs TRBV9 and TRBJ2-5; 8 nucleotides align to TRBD2. Looked up from germline, CDR1 is SGDLS and CDR2 is YYNGEE. The CDR3 sequence is 16 residues long. J was trimmed by 10 bases and V by 0 bases; bases with no gene match: 14. CDR3 loop: CASSVGLAGNQIIQYF. The DNA for the CDR3 is TGTGCCAGCAGCGTAGGCCTAGCGGGCAACCAGATCATCCAGTACTTC. The full variable domain, its missing parts supplied by reference TRBV9 and TRBJ2-5, is DSGVTQTPKHLITATGQRVTLRCSPRSGDLSVYWYQQSLDQGLQFLIQYYNGEERAKGNILERFSAQQFPDLHSELNLSSLELGDSALYFCASSVGLAGNQIIQYFGPGTRLLVL.

The V and J genes are TRBV29-1 and TRBJ2-7, with D tentatively TRBD2 (6 bases). The CDR3 totals 11 residues. CDR1 and CDR2 from the germline V gene are SQVTM and ANQGSEA. V shed 5 bases and J shed 5 bases, with 10 bases lying between them. Here the CDR3 DNA reads TGCAGCGTTCTTGGGGAGGACGAGCAGTACTTC. Translated, it gives CSVLGEDEQYF.

The rearrangement links TRBV5-6 to TRBJ1-2; TRBD1 matches at 7 bases. The CDR3 totals 13 residues. Germline loops: CDR1 SGHDT, CDR2 YYEEEE. V lost 4 bases to trimming and J lost 2 bases; unmatched junction nucleotides: 2. The CDR3 DNA follows: TGTGCCAGCAGCCTGGGACAGAACTATGGCTACACCTTC. Amino acids: CASSLGQNYGYTF. Complete variable domain (other parts from reference TRBV5-6 and TRBJ1-2): DAGVTQSPTHLIKTRGQQVTLRCSPKSGHDTVSWYQQALGQGPQFIFQYYEEEERQRGNFPDRFSGHQFPNYSSELNVNALLLGDSALYLCASSLGQNYGYTFGSGTRLTVV.

The chain combines TRBV4-1 with TRBJ1-1, with TRBD1 as a possible D gene (6 bases). CDR1 and CDR2 (germline): MGHRA, YSYEKL. CDR3 length equals 16 residues. The V gene lost 4 bases and the J gene lost 4 bases, with 19 bases spanning the gap. CDR3 coding DNA: TGCGCCAGCAGCCCCTTTACGGGGGGGCTCGGCACTGAAGCTTTCTTT. The encoded protein is CASSPFTGGLGTEAFF.

V gene TRBV10-3 combines with J gene TRBJ1-2; 9 bases agree with TRBD1. Germline V lookup: CDR1 ENHRY, CDR2 SYGVKD. CDR3 length: 15 amino acids. The trim removed 6 bases at V and 8 bases at J, leaving 13 bases unmatched. The chain's CDR3 is CAISYRTGADAGYTF. The DNA of the CDR3 is TGTGCCATCAGCTACAGGACAGGGGCAGATGCGGGCTACACCTTC.

The gene calls are TRBV9 and TRBJ2-3; possible D gene TRBD2, 6 bases. The germline V and J ends were trimmed by 0 bases and 0 bases, with 8 bases remaining between them. CDR3 length: 15 residues. Germline CDR1 is SGDLS and CDR2 is YYNGEE. The CDR3 DNA sequence: TGTGCCAGCAGCGTAGCCAGCGGGAGCACAGATACGCAGTATTTT. It codes for CASSVASGSTDTQYF. Combining the CDR3 with reference TRBV9 and TRBJ2-3 gives the whole variable domain DSGVTQTPKHLITATGQRVTLRCSPRSGDLSVYWYQQSLDQGLQFLIQYYNGEERAKGNILERFSAQQFPDLHSELNLSSLELGDSALYFCASSVASGSTDTQYFGPGTRLTVL.

The J gene is TRBJ1-1, the V gene TRBV7-2; 9 bases match TRBD1. Germline CDR1 reads SGHTA; CDR2 reads FQGNSA. V shed 5 bases, J shed 6 bases, and the junction held 16 bases outside the gene matches. This CDR3 is 17 amino acids long. The CDR3 bases are TGTGCCAGCAGCACCACGGGACAGGGATCTCGGACCCCTGAAGCTTTCTTT. Amino acids: CASSTTGQGSRTPEAFF. Full variable domain (missing parts from reference TRBV7-2 and TRBJ1-1): GAGVSQSPSNKVTEKGKDVELRCDPISGHTALYWYRQSLGQGLEFLIYFQGNSAPDKSGLPSDRFSAERTGGSVSTLTIQRTQQEDSAVYLCASSTTGQGSRTPEAFFGQGTRLTVV.

This clone has only one observation. V and J are TRBV28 and TRBJ1-1, with D perhaps matching TRBD1 (5 bases). V was trimmed by 4 bases and J by 0 bases, leaving 12 bases between them. CDR1 is MDHEN and CDR2 is SYDVKM in the germline V gene. The CDR3 covers 15 residues. CDR3 region: CASSSRQPMNTEAFF. The CDR3 bases are TGTGCCAGCAGTTCCCGACAGCCCATGAACACTGAAGCTTTCTTT.

This sequence joins TRBV30 and TRBJ2-3; D is uncertain. V lost 3 bases and J 0 bases, leaving 7 bases between the germline ends. Germline V gene lookup returns CDR1 GTSNPN and CDR2 SVGIG (reference sequence). The CDR3 contains 13 residues. The CDR3 spells CAWRGPSTDTQYF. For the CDR3, the DNA is TGTGCCTGGAGGGGCCCCAGCACAGATACGCAGTATTTT.

V and J are TRBV5-1 and TRBJ2-7; no reliable D call. Trimming removed 0 bases from V and 0 bases from J, with 4 bases in between. This CDR3 has 13 residues. Germline CDR1 SGHRS, CDR2 YFSETQ. DNA for the CDR3: TGCGCCAGCAGCTTGGGGCACTCCTACGAGCAGTACTTC. It encodes CASSLGHSYEQYF. Combining the CDR3 with reference TRBV5-1 and TRBJ2-7 gives the whole variable domain KAGVTQTPRYLIKTRGQQVTLSCSPISGHRSVSWYQQTPGQGLQFLFEYFSETQRNKGNFPGRFSGRQFSNSRSEMNVSTLELGDSALYLCASSLGHSYEQYFGPGTRLTVT.

The V and J genes are TRBV10-3 and TRBJ1-2; D perhaps matches TRBD1 (6 bases). Germline lookup yields CDR1 ENHRY and CDR2 SYGVKD. The CDR3 is made up of 15 amino acids. Between the trimmed V and J ends, which lost 4 bases and 3 bases, there was a span of 15 bases. The CDR3 region has the DNA TGTGCCATCAGTGGTCGGGAGGGGGTGGACTATGGCTACACCTTC. It codes for CAISGREGVDYGYTF.